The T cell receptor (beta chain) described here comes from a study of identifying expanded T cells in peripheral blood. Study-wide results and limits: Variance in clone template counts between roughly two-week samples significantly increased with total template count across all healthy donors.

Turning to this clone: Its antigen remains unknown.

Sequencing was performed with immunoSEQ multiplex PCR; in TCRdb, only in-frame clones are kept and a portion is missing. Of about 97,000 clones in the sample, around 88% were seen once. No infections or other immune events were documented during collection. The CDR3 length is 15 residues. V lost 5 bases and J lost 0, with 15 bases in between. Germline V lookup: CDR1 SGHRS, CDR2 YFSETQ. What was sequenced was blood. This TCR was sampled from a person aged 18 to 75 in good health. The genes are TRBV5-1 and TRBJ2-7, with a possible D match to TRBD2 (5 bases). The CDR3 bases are TGCGCCAGCAGTGACCTCCGGGATTTCTCCTACGAGCAGTACTTC. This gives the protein CASSDLRDFSYEQYF.